These 5 T cell receptor beta chains were sequenced from one sample in a study of blood T cells in healthy people across ages (dated by TCRdb to between 2015 and 2017). Library generation was performed with 5' RACE. The instrument was an Illumina HiSeq 2500. A second about 7 to 11 cycle PCR used a sample-barcoded 5' primer and a J-beta primer mix. TCRdb trimmed public reads at Q25 via fastp, called clones via MiXCR and kept in-frame beta chains. Each CDR3 protein appears once, grouped with its most common genes and DNA. For this sample the table gives over 950,000 distinct CDR3 sequences, of which 35% to 40% were detected only once. The ten top clones hold about an eighth of the sample. Sequencing was performed on blood. These receptors came from a man between 18 and 35 years old in good health.

With regard to this clonotype: A junction boundary mismatches the germline segment, possibly from a read error. The genes are TRBV11-2 and TRBJ2-1; a weak D match, TRBD1 (6 bases). The J call may be faulty, since TRBJ2-7 better matches the DNA end. This CDR3 has 15 amino acids. Looked up from germline, CDR1 is SGHAT and CDR2 is FQNNGV. Here the CDR3 DNA reads TGTGTCAGCAGCCCAGTTCAGGGGAACTACAATGAGCAGTACTTC. Its translation is CVSSPVQGNYNEQYF.

The CDR3 loop is CASSQGLVSGELFF. CDR3 nucleotides: TGTGCCAGCAGCCAAGGGCTAGTCAGCGGGGAGCTGTTTTTT. This rearrangement joins TRBV4-2 to TRBJ2-2; D is undetermined. Germline CDR1 is LGHNA and CDR2 is YNFKEQ. V shed 1 base and J shed 7 bases, with 10 bases lying between them. There are 14 residues in the CDR3.

This chain joins TRBV24-1 and TRBJ2-3; no definite D call. Germline V lookup: CDR1 KGHDR, CDR2 SFDVKD. Deletions cut 0 bases from V and 4 bases from J, with 1 base between. The CDR3 contains 12 residues. CDR3 residues: CATSDLADTQYF. The CDR3 nucleotides are TGTGCCACCAGTGATTTGGCAGATACGCAGTATTTT.

Here the CDR3 reads CASKGQGVSQETQFF. CDR3 nucleotide sequence: TGTGCCAGCAAGGGACAGGGGGTTTCCCAAGAGACCCAGTTCTTC. This chain uses TRBV2 with TRBJ2-1, with TRBD1 matching over 11 bases. This CDR3 is 15 amino acids long. Germline loops: CDR1 SNHLY, CDR2 FYNNEI. Unmatched junction bases numbered 15, after V lost 7 bases and J lost 13 bases.

The V gene is TRBV20-1, the J gene TRBJ2-6, with D perhaps TRBD1 (6 bases). Germline-derived CDR1 and CDR2 are DFQATT and SNEGSKA (reference sequence). Trimming took off 2 bases at V and 2 bases at J, with 10 bases between the two ends. CDR3 length: 15 amino acids. CDR3 sequence: CSARKQGAGANVLTF. The DNA for the CDR3 is TGCAGTGCTAGAAAACAGGGCGCTGGGGCCAACGTCCTGACTTTC.